These 30 T cell receptor beta chains share one sample of origin, sequenced in a study of T cells in Graves' hyperthyroidism and ophthalmopathy. TCR beta CDR3 region amplification was performed from RNA transcripts. The primer set for the first-round RT-PCR of the TCR CDR3 was HTBI. TCRdb re-analysed the multiplex PCR reads in MiXCR, keeping a single row per CDR3 protein. The table records some 350,000 distinct CDR3 sequences, 13% to 15% of them present only once. Input material: blood. The receptors come from a woman between 55 and 75 years old with Graves' ophthalmopathy.

At least ten counts were recorded for this clonotype. V is TRBV6-1 and J is TRBJ1-5; TRBD1 might be the D (5 bases). Per germline, CDR1 MNHNS and CDR2 SASEGT. This CDR3 spans 15 amino acids. V dropped 6 bases and J dropped 7 bases, with 19 bases sitting between them. CDR3 in amino acids: CASRGGQGFEQPQHF. CDR3 in DNA: TGTGCCAGCAGGGGTGGGCAGGGTTTCGAACAGCCCCAGCATTTT.

This clonotype turned up a few times. The chain employs TRBV6-1 and TRBJ2-3; D is possibly TRBD1 or TRBD2 (5 bases each). CDR1 MNHNS and CDR2 SASEGT come from the germline V gene. Deletions cut 2 bases from V and 0 bases from J, with 12 bases between. The CDR3 is 16 residues long. CDR3 region: CASSETVGGSTDTQYF. The CDR3 nucleotides are TGTGCCAGCAGTGAAACGGTTGGGGGAAGCACAGATACGCAGTATTTT.

This clonotype was seen at least ten times. The CDR3, as DNA: TGTGCCAGCAGACATCTTGGGTGGACAGGGGGAGTGAACACTGAAGCTTTCTTT. It encodes CASRHLGWTGGVNTEAFF. J is TRBJ1-1 and V is TRBV28; 10 bases match TRBD1. Germline trimming cut 6 bases from V and 0 bases from J; bases unmatched to any gene: 13. Germline V gene lookup returns CDR1 MDHEN and CDR2 SYDVKM. CDR3 size: 18 residues. The full variable domain, completed using reference TRBV28 and TRBJ1-1, is DVKVTQSSRYLVKRTGEKVFLECVQDMDHENMFWYRQDPGLGLRLIYFSYDVKMKEKGDIPEGYSVSREKKERFSLILESASTNQTSMYLCASRHLGWTGGVNTEAFFGQGTRLTVV.

In its sample, this clonotype was seen many times. The V call is TRBV20-1, the J call TRBJ2-2, with D possibly being TRBD1 (6 bases). The CDR3 sequence is 14 residues long. Trimming shortened V by 0 bases and J by 5 bases, and 10 bases separated the two germline ends. Germline V lookup: CDR1 DFQATT, CDR2 SNEGSKA (reference sequence). CDR3 residues: CSARDRQGTGELFF. CDR3 in DNA: TGCAGTGCTAGAGATCGGCAGGGGACCGGGGAGCTGTTTTTT.

The chain has TRBV20-1 and TRBJ2-1, with TRBD2 identical over 9 bases. Germline CDR1 is DFQATT and CDR2 is SNEGSKA (reference sequence). V was clipped by 2 bases and J by 2 bases; unmatched bases: 7. This CDR3 has 16 residues. This CDR3 is CSARSSGSGPYNEQFF. CDR3 in DNA: TGCAGTGCTAGAAGTAGCGGGAGTGGCCCCTACAATGAGCAGTTCTTC.

This clonotype was recorded many times. The chain combines TRBV2 with TRBJ2-3, with 9 bases that match TRBD1. Trimming took 7 bases from V and 2 from J; bases not matched to a gene: 7. Per the germline V gene, CDR1 is SNHLY and CDR2 is FYNNEI. The CDR3 loop spans 15 amino acids. This CDR3 reads CASTKDRGPTDTQYF. The CDR3 DNA follows: TGTGCCAGCACCAAGGACAGGGGACCCACAGATACGCAGTATTTT.

This clonotype was picked up a small number of times. The CDR3 DNA reads as TGCAGTGCTTTAAACCTCCTAGCGGGAAGCTACGAGCAGTACTTC. Translated: CSALNLLAGSYEQYF. J is TRBJ2-7 and V is TRBV20-1, with 9 bases fitting TRBD2. CDR1 DFQATT and CDR2 SNEGSKA come from the germline V gene (reference sequence). Losses at the gene ends were 5 bases for V and 3 bases for J; bases not matched to a gene: 11. This CDR3 spans 15 amino acids.

This clonotype has a handful of counts. The rearrangement uses TRBV27 and TRBJ2-3; D perhaps matches TRBD2 (5 bases). V was shortened by 3 bases and J by 5 bases, with 15 bases between the two germline ends. The germline gives CDR1 MNHEY, CDR2 SMNVEV (reference sequence). The CDR3 extends over 15 amino acids. CDR3 amino acids: CASSFEGSSKDTQYF. The CDR3 nucleotides read TGTGCCAGCAGTTTCGAGGGTAGTAGTAAAGATACGCAGTATTTT.

This clonotype was seen only a few times. The J gene is TRBJ2-5, the V gene TRBV2; a possible D gene is TRBD2 (6 bases). The germline V and J ends were trimmed by 5 bases and 1 base, with 11 bases remaining between them. This CDR3 spans 14 amino acids. The germline V gene encodes CDR1 SNHLY and CDR2 FYNNEI. The CDR3 loop is CASSLEGPQETQYF. DNA for the CDR3: TGTGCCAGCAGTTTGGAGGGGCCCCAAGAGACCCAGTACTTC. Filled out from reference TRBV2 and TRBJ2-5, the complete variable domain reads EPEVTQTPSHQVTQMGQEVILRCVPISNHLYFYWYRQILGQKVEFLVSFYNNEISEKSEIFDDQFSVERPDGSNFTLKIRSTKLEDSAMYFCASSLEGPQETQYFGPGTRLLVL.

CDR3 region: CATSLTYSNQPQHF. CDR3 bases: TGTGCCACCTCCCTGACTTATAGCAATCAGCCCCAGCATTTT. The chain joins TRBV28 to TRBJ1-5; D gene unclear. The CDR3 consists of 14 residues. The V end lost 10 bases, the J end lost 0 bases, and 13 bases lay between the germline ends. The germline V gene encodes CDR1 MDHEN and CDR2 SYDVKM.

Comments on this clonotype: A much larger clone lies one base from this, so it may be a read error. The CDR3 spells CANSLASGLAEAFF. The CDR3 DNA sequence: TGTGCCAACAGCTTAGCGTCAGGGTTGGCTGAAGCTTTCTTT. The V gene is TRBV7-9, the J gene TRBJ1-1, with D possibly TRBD1 on 5 matching bases. The germline gives CDR1 SEHNR, CDR2 FQNEAQ (reference sequence). The CDR3 consists of 14 residues.

The chain combines TRBV19 with TRBJ2-1, with 7 bases matching TRBD2. This CDR3 is built from 14 residues. Germline V lookup: CDR1 LNHDA, CDR2 SQIVND (reference sequence). The trim removed 7 bases at V and 5 bases at J, leaving 8 bases unmatched. CDR3 bases: TGTGCCAGTACCGCCGGGACTATAAACAATGAGCAGTTCTTC. It encodes CASTAGTINNEQFF. Based on the CDR3 plus reference TRBV19 and TRBJ2-1, the full variable domain is DGGITQSPKYLFRKEGQNVTLSCEQNLNHDAMYWYRQDPGQGLRLIYYSQIVNDFQKGDIAEGYSVSREKKESFPLTVTSAQKNPTAFYLCASTAGTINNEQFFGPGTRLTVL.

This clonotype was detected once. The genes are TRBV5-1 and TRBJ2-7; 9 bases fit TRBD1. The CDR3 contains 18 residues. V shed 2 bases, J shed 2 bases, and the junction held 14 bases outside the gene matches. Per germline, CDR1 SGHRS and CDR2 YFSETQ. The CDR3 bases are TGCGCCAGCAGCTTAGCCCTAACCGGGACAGGGTCCCCCTACGAGCAGTACTTC. It specifies CASSLALTGTGSPYEQYF.

This clonotype has a count of ten or more. The rearrangement links TRBV6-1 to TRBJ2-7; a weak D match, TRBD2 (5 bases). Germline assignment: CDR1 MNHNS and CDR2 SASEGT. CDR3 length: 13 amino acids. The V gene lost 1 base and the J gene lost 5 bases, with 9 bases spanning the gap. The CDR3 protein is CASSEVGENEQYF. CDR3 in DNA: TGTGCCAGCAGTGAAGTCGGGGAGAACGAGCAGTACTTC.

This chain links TRBV2 with TRBJ2-5, with 10 bases matching TRBD2. The germline V gene has CDR1 SNHLY and CDR2 FYNNEI. CDR3 length equals 15 residues. Trimming removed 8 bases from V and 5 bases from J; junction bases left unmatched: 11. CDR3: CASGAAGGPGETQYF. CDR3 sequence (DNA): TGTGCCAGCGGAGCAGCGGGAGGGCCGGGGGAGACCCAGTACTTC. The entire variable domain, with the rest obtained from reference TRBV2 and TRBJ2-5, is as follows: EPEVTQTPSHQVTQMGQEVILRCVPISNHLYFYWYRQILGQKVEFLVSFYNNEISEKSEIFDDQFSVERPDGSNFTLKIRSTKLEDSAMYFCASGAAGGPGETQYFGPGTRLLVL.

This chain links TRBV6-1 with TRBJ2-5, with a tentative D call TRBD2 (6 bases). The V gene lost 5 bases and the J gene lost 3 bases, with 10 bases spanning the gap. Germline lookup yields CDR1 MNHNS and CDR2 SASEGT. The CDR3 loop spans 13 amino acids. For the CDR3, the DNA is TGTGCCAGCAGTTGGCCGGGGGAAGAGACCCAGTACTTC. This encodes CASSWPGEETQYF.

This clonotype has ten or more counts. The chain combines TRBV28 with TRBJ2-7; the match to TRBD1 covers 11 bases. The CDR3 runs 14 residues. Losses at the gene ends were 2 bases for V and 6 bases for J; bases not matched to a gene: 3. Germline CDR1 and CDR2: MDHEN and SYDVKM. The CDR3 here is CASSLRDRGGEQYF. CDR3 DNA: TGTGCCAGCAGTTTAAGGGACAGGGGGGGCGAGCAGTACTTC.

This clonotype was seen ten or more times. The chain has TRBV3-1 and TRBJ1-6; weak D call: TRBD1 (6 bases). The CDR3 sequence is 17 residues long. V dropped 1 base and J dropped 5 bases, with 15 bases sitting between them. Germline CDR1 is LGHDT and CDR2 is YNNKEL (reference sequence). Written as DNA, the CDR3 is TGTGCCAGCAGCCAAGGAACGGGGGGGGCTAATAATTCACCCCTCCACTTT. This translates into CASSQGTGGANNSPLHF.

This clonotype was seen only a few times. The chain uses TRBV4-1 and TRBJ2-2; 7 nucleotides agree with TRBD2. The ends lost 2 bases at V and 3 bases at J; junction bases unmatched: 15. Germline V lookup: CDR1 MGHRA, CDR2 YSYEKL. This CDR3 has 19 amino acids. CDR3 nucleotides: TGCGCCAGCAGCCAAAGCCCCCCGCGGGAGATGCATGACACCGGGGAGCTGTTTTTT. This codes for CASSQSPPREMHDTGELFF.

This rearrangement joins TRBV6-2 or TRBV6-3 to TRBJ2-1, with 11 nucleotides matching TRBD2. With V trimmed by 5 bases and J by 4 bases, 7 bases remained unmatched. Germline V gene data show CDR1 as MNHEY and CDR2 as SVGEGT. The CDR3 is 16 residues long. CDR3 in amino acids: CASSQLWTSGYNEQFF. In nucleotides, the CDR3 is TGTGCCAGCAGTCAACTCTGGACTAGCGGGTACAATGAGCAGTTCTTC.

Only a few counts were recorded for this clonotype. A single base separates this from a much larger clone, so it may be a read error. The CDR3 spells CASSPQGGPSTGELFF. The CDR3 nucleotides are TGTGCCAGCAGCCCGCAGGGGGGCCCGAGCACCGGGGAGCTGTTTTTT. The V call is TRBV7-8, the J call TRBJ2-2; D perhaps matches TRBD1 (7 bases). Germline V CDR1 and CDR2: SGHVS, FQNEAQ. CDR3 length: 16 amino acids. The V end was cut by 5 bases, the J end by 4 bases, with 17 bases between.

The chain links TRBV6-1 to TRBJ2-4; D might be TRBD1 (6 bases). V was shortened by 3 bases and J by 12 bases, with 21 bases between the two germline ends. CDR1 MNHNS and CDR2 SASEGT come from the germline V gene. This CDR3 spans 15 amino acids. In DNA form, the CDR3 reads TGTGCCAGCAGTGACTCCACCGGGCCACTAGGGGGTCAGTACTTC. Translating it yields CASSDSTGPLGGQYF.

V usage is TRBV3-1 and J usage is TRBJ2-7; 11 nucleotides agree with TRBD2. The CDR3 sequence is 19 residues long. Germline lookup yields CDR1 LGHDT and CDR2 YNNKEL (reference sequence). Trimming cost V 0 bases and J 3 bases; bases outside gene matches: 13. CDR3 in amino acids: CASSQDTPTLAGGLYEQYF. In DNA, the CDR3 is TGTGCCAGCAGCCAAGACACCCCAACTCTAGCGGGAGGCCTCTACGAGCAGTACTTC.

In the case of this clonotype: A read error may explain this, as a much larger clone is one base away. J is TRBJ2-1 and V is TRBV28; TRBD2 might be the D (6 bases). CDR1 is MDHEN, CDR2 SYDVKM, per germline. The CDR3 length is 15 residues. CDR3 loop: CVSSSSGQAYNEQFF. CDR3 bases: TGTGTCAGCAGTAGTAGCGGCCAAGCCTACAATGAGCAGTTCTTC.

In this sample, this clonotype turned up many times. The chain uses TRBV5-1 and TRBJ2-2; D unresolved. Trimming pared 4 bases from V and 8 bases from J, leaving 15 bases between. CDR1 and CDR2 (germline): SGHRS, YFSETQ. The length of the CDR3 is 14 residues. The CDR3 bases are TGCGCCAGCAGCATGACCATCGATCGTGGGGAGCTGTTTTTT. This gives the protein CASSMTIDRGELFF.

This clonotype was seen only a few times. This chain joins TRBV2 and TRBJ2-2; D not certain. Germline values: CDR1 SNHLY, CDR2 FYNNEI. The V and J ends lost 3 bases and 3 bases respectively, with 11 bases between them. The CDR3 is made up of 15 amino acids. The CDR3 nucleotides are TGTGCCAGCAGTGATCGGTTCTCCCACACCGGGGAGCTGTTTTTT. Protein sequence: CASSDRFSHTGELFF.

In its sample, this clonotype was seen a few times. The chain joins TRBV24-1 to TRBJ2-5; 7 bases map to TRBD1. Trimming cost V 1 base and J 5 bases; bases outside gene matches: 9. The CDR3 spans 16 residues. Germline V CDR1 and CDR2: KGHDR, SFDVKD. The CDR3 sequence is CATSDFADTGAETQYF. In DNA, the CDR3 is TGTGCCACCAGTGATTTCGCGGACACAGGGGCGGAGACCCAGTACTTC.

The rearrangement links TRBV7-6 to TRBJ2-2; weak D call: TRBD1 (6 bases). V was shortened by 1 base and J by 7 bases, with 10 bases between the two germline ends. Per germline, CDR1 SGHVS and CDR2 FNYEAQ. This CDR3 is 14 amino acids long. CDR3 nucleotides: TGTGCCAGCAGCTTAGGACAGGCAAGCGGGGAGCTGTTTTTT. It codes for CASSLGQASGELFF.

This clonotype was seen repeatedly, ten times or more. V usage is TRBV3-1 and J usage is TRBJ2-1; TRBD2 matches at 14 bases. Germline V gene sequence: CDR1 LGHDT, CDR2 YNNKEL (reference sequence). This CDR3 spans 17 amino acids. V trimming: 0 bases; J trimming: 11 bases; junction bases outside the gene matches: 9. CDR3 sequence (DNA): TGTGCCAGCAGCCAAGAATCCGGGACTAGCGGGAGTGGTAAGCAGTTCTTC. Protein product: CASSQESGTSGSGKQFF.

At least ten counts were recorded for this clonotype. J is TRBJ2-3 and V is TRBV28; 7 bases match TRBD1. The V segment lost 5 bases and the J segment 7 bases; nucleotides outside the gene matches: 9. Germline loops: CDR1 MDHEN, CDR2 SYDVKM. The CDR3 has 14 amino acids. This chain's CDR3 is CASSLVQGFYTQYF. The CDR3 DNA follows: TGTGCCAGCAGTCTTGTACAGGGGTTCTATACGCAGTATTTT.